Each of the 25 T cell receptor beta chains below was sequenced from the same sample in a study of blood T cells in healthy people across ages (dated by TCRdb to between 2015 and 2016). Library construction relied on 5' RACE. The second PCR ran for roughly 7 to 12 cycles and used a J-beta primer mix along with a sample-barcoded 5' primer. The public reads were reanalyzed by TCRdb: fastp trimming at Q25, MiXCR alignment, in-frame beta chains only. Each CDR3 protein appears once, grouped with its most common genes and DNA. The sample table records around 1,800,000 distinct CDR3 sequences; 30% to 40% of these occur just once. The leading ten clones occupy more than 20% of the sample. Sequencing was done on a sample of blood. The receptors were gathered from a human donor in good health.

The chain is built from TRBV12-3 or TRBV12-4 and TRBJ1-2; D uncertain. The CDR3 consists of 12 residues. Trimming left V 5 bases short and J 5 bases short, with 9 bases between. The CDR3 is CASSPLRYGYTF. DNA of the CDR3: TGTGCCAGCAGTCCCTTACGGTATGGCTACACCTTC.

With respect to this clonotype: A junction boundary mismatches the germline segment, possibly from a read error. The chain joins TRBV28 to TRBJ1-1; possibly TRBD1 for D (6 bases). CDR1 is MDHEN, CDR2 SYDVKM, per germline. The CDR3 sequence is 16 residues long. In nucleotides, the CDR3 is TGTGCCAGCCTCAGGGGATCCCTCGAGGTGAACACTGAAGTTTTCTTT. Protein product: CASLRGSLEVNTEVFF. The variable domain in full, completed from reference TRBV28 and TRBJ1-1, reads DVKVTQSSRYLVKRTGEKVFLECVQDMDHENMFWYRQDPGLGLRLIYFSYDVKMKEKGDIPEGYSVSREKKERFSLILESASTNQTSMYLCASLRGSLEVNTEVFFGQGTRLTVV.

There are many counts of this clonotype. The chain joins TRBV6-2 or TRBV6-3 to TRBJ2-5, with D maybe TRBD2 (5 bases). The CDR3 length is 11 residues. Deletions cut 5 bases from V and 5 bases from J, with 6 bases between. The V gene's germline CDR1 is MNHEY and CDR2 SVGEGT. For the CDR3, the DNA is TGTGCCAGCAGTACGGGGGAGACCCAGTACTTC. It is translated as CASSTGETQYF.

This rearrangement joins TRBV27 to TRBJ1-2; D is possibly TRBD1 (6 bases). Trimming pared 2 bases from V and 8 bases from J, leaving 15 bases between. This CDR3 contains 14 residues. Germline V lookup: CDR1 MNHEY, CDR2 SMNVEV (reference sequence). For the CDR3, the DNA is TGTGCCAGCAGTTTAAACCAGGGACATCGGGGCTACACCTTC. This translates into CASSLNQGHRGYTF.

This clonotype was seen a few times. This sequence joins TRBV7-2 and TRBJ2-7, with 8 bases identical to TRBD2. V dropped 3 bases and J dropped 3; count of bases not matched to a gene: 4. There are 14 residues in the CDR3. CDR1 and CDR2 (germline): SGHTA, FQGNSA. CDR3: CASSFVTSDYEQYF. The CDR3 bases are TGTGCCAGCAGCTTCGTGACTAGCGACTACGAGCAGTACTTC.

This clonotype occurred a few times. V gene TRBV21-1 combines with J gene TRBJ2-4. TRBV21-1 is an annotated pseudogene. The length of the CDR3 is 14 residues. The DNA for the CDR3 is TGTGCCAGCAGCAATGCGGGATACCAAAACATTCAGTACTTC. Translated: CASSNAGYQNIQYF.

Many counts were recorded for this clonotype. The chain uses TRBV5-1 and TRBJ2-3; maybe TRBD1 (5 bases). Germline loops: CDR1 SGHRS, CDR2 YFSETQ. This CDR3 contains 14 residues. Trimming stripped 2 bases from V and 4 bases from J, with 11 bases between. CDR3 sequence reads: CASSLAQGPDTQYF. The CDR3 DNA sequence: TGCGCCAGCAGCTTAGCTCAGGGCCCAGATACGCAGTATTTT.

This clonotype has only a few counts. The gene calls are TRBV7-2 and TRBJ2-7; TRBD1 is a possible D gene (6 bases). V was shortened by 2 bases and J by 2 bases, with 13 bases between the two germline ends. This CDR3 contains 15 residues. Germline V gives CDR1 SGHTA, CDR2 FQGNSA. Here the CDR3 reads CASSLSTGRTYEQYF. Here the CDR3 DNA reads TGTGCCAGCAGCTTATCAACAGGGAGAACCTACGAGCAGTACTTC.

The chain is built from TRBV20-1 and TRBJ1-5, with D uncertain. The CDR3 is made up of 14 amino acids. V was pared by 0 bases and J by 6 bases, with 12 bases between. Germline values: CDR1 DFQATT, CDR2 SNEGSKA (reference sequence). The CDR3 sequence is CSARDPDGVQPQHF. CDR3 nucleotide sequence: TGCAGTGCTAGAGATCCGGACGGGGTTCAGCCCCAGCATTTT.

V is TRBV20-1 and J is TRBJ2-3; 9 bases fit TRBD2. The V segment lost 1 base and the J segment 5 bases; nucleotides outside the gene matches: 7. The CDR3 has 15 residues. Germline V CDR1 and CDR2: DFQATT, SNEGSKA (reference sequence). The DNA of the CDR3 is TGCAGTGCTAGAGGGATGGCGGGGGGGAGAGATACGCAGTATTTT. It is translated as CSARGMAGGRDTQYF.

This chain links TRBV9 with TRBJ2-7; tentative D call: TRBD1 (5 bases). The J call is in doubt because the DNA end fits TRBJ2-5 better. Germline V gene lookup returns CDR1 SGDLS and CDR2 YYNGEE. The CDR3 sequence is 16 residues long. The CDR3 here is CASSPGGADIEETQYF. In DNA form, the CDR3 reads TGTGCCAGCAGCCCGGGTGGGGCCGACATTGAAGAGACCCAGTACTTC.

This sequence joins TRBV28 and TRBJ2-7; TRBD2 might be the D (6 bases). V was clipped by 8 bases and J by 4 bases, with 12 bases between them. Germline CDR1 is MDHEN and CDR2 is SYDVKM. The CDR3 extends over 12 amino acids. The CDR3 bases are TGTGCCAGCGCTTCCGGGGGTTACGAGCAGTACTTC. Translating gives CASASGGYEQYF.

This clonotype was seen only a few times. This chain links TRBV5-4 with TRBJ2-3; D uncertain. The CDR3 has 14 residues. Germline V CDR1 and CDR2: SGHNT, YYREEE (reference sequence). V dropped 6 bases and J dropped 1 base, with 12 bases sitting between them. The CDR3 sequence is CASTPAKGTDTQYF. The DNA for the CDR3 is TGTGCCAGCACCCCCGCAAAGGGCACAGATACGCAGTATTTT.

The V call is TRBV10-3, the J call TRBJ2-5, with D possibly being TRBD2 (5 bases). The J call may be wrong; the DNA end is better matched by TRBJ2-7. Germline-derived CDR1 and CDR2 are ENHRY and SYGVKD. The CDR3 is 12 amino acids. The CDR3 loop reads CAITREGREQYF. The CDR3 bases are TGTGCCATCACGAGGGAAGGGCGCGAGCAGTACTTC.

The rearrangement links TRBV29-1 to TRBJ1-1; D not resolved. This CDR3 has 13 residues. V was clipped by 6 bases and J by 5 bases, with 16 bases between them. In germline, CDR1 is SQVTM, CDR2 ANQGSEA. CDR3 sequence: CSVKFGRETEAFF. For the CDR3, the DNA is TGCAGCGTGAAATTCGGGAGGGAGACTGAAGCTTTCTTT.

There are a few counts of this clonotype. The V call is TRBV7-9, the J call TRBJ2-6; possibly TRBD2 for D (6 bases). V lost 5 bases and J 0 bases, leaving 17 bases between the germline ends. The CDR3 is 18 amino acids. Germline V gene lookup returns CDR1 SEHNR and CDR2 FQNEAQ (reference sequence). CDR3 loop: CASSNPRLGLSGANVLTF. In nucleotides, the CDR3 is TGTGCCAGCAGCAACCCTCGACTAGGCCTCTCTGGGGCCAACGTCCTGACTTTC.

This clonotype turned up a few times. The gene calls are TRBV10-3 and TRBJ2-1, with 9 bases matching TRBD1. Trimming removed 3 bases from V and 7 bases from J; junction bases left unmatched: 7. The CDR3 is made up of 15 amino acids. Germline values: CDR1 ENHRY, CDR2 SYGVKD. CDR3 nucleotides: TGTGCCATCAGTGAATCCGGGACAGGGTATAATGAGCAGTTCTTC. Protein sequence: CAISESGTGYNEQFF.

The rearrangement links TRBV7-9 to TRBJ2-5; possible D gene TRBD2, 6 bases. The V and J ends lost 8 bases and 1 base respectively, with 17 bases between them. Germline CDR1 reads SEHNR; CDR2 reads FQNEAQ (reference sequence). The CDR3 is made up of 15 amino acids. The CDR3 DNA is TGTGCCAGCTCACCAAGCGTAGCGGCCCAAGAGACCCAGTACTTC. It yields the protein CASSPSVAAQETQYF.

This clonotype has a handful of counts. The chain couples TRBV7-9 to TRBJ1-1; 7 positions agree with TRBD1. Germline V CDR1 and CDR2: SEHNR, FQNEAQ (reference sequence). V gave up 6 bases and J gave up 0 bases; unmatched junction bases: 10. This CDR3 spans 16 amino acids. CDR3 in DNA: TGTGCCAGCAGACCAAAACAGGGGACCATGAACACTGAAGCTTTCTTT. As protein: CASRPKQGTMNTEAFF.

This chain links TRBV20-1 with TRBJ2-7; TRBD1 is a possible D gene (6 bases). CDR1 and CDR2 from the germline V gene are DFQATT and SNEGSKA (reference sequence). The CDR3 contains 16 residues. V lost 5 bases and J lost 1, with 21 bases in between. The CDR3 sequence is CSAQTPPPGVSYEQYF. The CDR3 region has the DNA TGCAGTGCTCAAACCCCACCCCCAGGGGTTTCCTACGAGCAGTACTTC.

The DNA for the CDR3 is TGCGCCAGCAGCCCGGGACAGGGGGCCTTGATAAACACTGAAGCTTTCTTT. The encoded protein is CASSPGQGALINTEAFF. The rearrangement links TRBV5-1 to TRBJ1-1, with TRBD1 matching over 12 bases. The V gene's germline CDR1 is SGHRS and CDR2 YFSETQ. Germline trimming cut 4 bases from V and 2 bases from J; bases unmatched to any gene: 9. The CDR3 spans 17 residues.

In its sample, this clonotype was seen once. This could be a read error, since a much larger clone is one nucleotide away. The rearrangement links TRBV29-1 to TRBJ2-7, with TRBD2 matching over 10 bases. This CDR3 region has 12 residues. J lost 5 bases, V lost 7 bases, and 5 bases had no gene match. The germline V gene encodes CDR1 SQVTM and CDR2 ANQGSEA. In DNA, the CDR3 is TGCAGCGGCGCCGGGACTAGCGACGAGCAGTACTTC. It translates to CSGAGTSDEQYF.

The CDR3 coding sequence is TGTGCCAGCAGCCCCCTAAAGACAGGGGCTGAGGGTACGCAGTATTTT. It yields the protein CASSPLKTGAEGTQYF. This chain links TRBV7-7 with TRBJ2-3; the match to TRBD1 covers 8 bases. Germline CDR1 is SSHAT and CDR2 is FNYEAQ (reference sequence). The junction had 15 bases not matched to a gene; V was cut back by 5 bases and J by 8 bases. There are 16 residues in the CDR3. Variable domain in full (rest from reference TRBV7-7 and TRBJ2-3): GAGVSQSPRYKVTKRGQDVTLRCDPISSHATLYWYQQALGQGPEFLTYFNYEAQPDKSGLPSDRFSAERPEGSISTLTIQRTEQRDSAMYRCASSPLKTGAEGTQYFGPGTRLTVL.

This clonotype was counted a few times. CDR3 sequence (DNA): TGCAGCGTTGAGAAGGAGAACTATGGCTACACCTTC. Its protein is CSVEKENYGYTF. The J gene is TRBJ1-2, the V gene TRBV29-1, with D hard to call. The V gene lost 3 bases and the J gene lost 2 bases, with 7 bases spanning the gap. The CDR3 is made up of 12 amino acids. Germline values: CDR1 SQVTM, CDR2 ANQGSEA.

The rearrangement joins TRBV24-1 to TRBJ2-3, with D possibly matching TRBD2 (6 bases). The V and J ends lost 4 bases and 0 bases respectively, with 13 bases between them. The CDR3 is made up of 16 amino acids. Looked up from germline, CDR1 is KGHDR and CDR2 is SFDVKD. CDR3 sequence reads: CATSDPVAGSTDTQYF. The CDR3 DNA is TGTGCCACCAGTGACCCTGTGGCGGGGAGCACAGATACGCAGTATTTT.